Listed below are T cell receptor beta chains from one sample, sequenced in a study of blood T cell repertoires in COVID-19. TCRdb keeps only in-frame clones here, not all; method: immunoSEQ multiplex PCR. Here the sample spans 300,000 to 350,000 clones, 87% being singletons. The sequencing sample was made of peripheral blood. The receptors stem from a woman aged 45-65 years with COVID-19, enrolled during active disease. CDR3s include the opening cysteine and the closing phenylalanine or tryptophan. D genes are given only for firm matches. Clone size is not always given. Where it is, it says once, few, many or a class for expanded clones.

TRBV18	-	TRBD2	TRBJ2-3	14	TGTGCCAGCTCACCTGGCGGGAGCCCGGATACGCAGTATTTT	CASSPGGSPDTQYF
TRBV7-2	-	-	TRBJ2-1	17	TGTGCCAGCAGCGCCCGACAGGTGTGGGGATACTACAATGAGCAGTTCTTC	CASSARQVWGYYNEQFF
TRBV11-2	-	TRBD2	TRBJ2-7	17	TGTGCCAGCAGCAAGAGCGGGGGTAGCGGGGGGTCCTACGAGCAGTACTTC	CASSKSGGSGGSYEQYF
TRBV27	-	-	TRBJ2-7	18	TGTGCCAGCAGTTTATTCCCTGGGCTCTCGGACAGCTCCTACGAGCAGTACTTC	CASSLFPGLSDSSYEQYF
TRBV4-2	-	TRBD2	TRBJ2-5	16	TGTGCCAGCAGCCAGCCGGGACTAGCGGAGCGGGAGGACCAGTACTTC	CASSQPGLAEREDQYF
TRBV2	-	TRBD2	TRBJ2-5	15	TGTGCCAGCAGTGAACAGACTAGCGGGCTGGGGACCCAGTACTTC	CASSEQTSGLGTQYF
TRBV4-3	-	TRBD1	TRBJ1-4	15	TGCGCCAGCAGCCAAACAGGGGGCTCGGGTGAAAAACTGTTTTTT	CASSQTGGSGEKLFF
TRBV5-5	-	-	TRBJ2-1	11	TGTGCCAGCAGCGCTGTGGCTGAGCAGTTCTTC	CASSAVAEQFF
TRBV5-1	many	TRBD2	TRBJ2-1	16	TGCGCCAGCAGCTCAACCTCCGGGACTAGTAAGAATGAGCAGTTCTTC	CASSSTSGTSKNEQFF
TRBV7-6	-	-	TRBJ2-7	15	TGTGCCAGCAGCTTATGGCTCCCAGGGCCCTACGAGCAGTACTTC	CASSLWLPGPYEQYF
TRBV18	-	TRBD2	TRBJ2-2	17	TGTGCCAGCTCACCAACGGGCGTCGGGAGGAACACCGGAGAGCTGTTTTTT	CASSPTGVGRNTGELFF
TRBV29-1	-	-	TRBJ2-7	15	TGCAGCGTTGAAGATTGGGCGGACAGCTCCTACGAGCAGTACTTC	CSVEDWADSSYEQYF
TRBV27	-	-	TRBJ2-3	17	TGTGCCAGCAGTTCCTCGACCGGGACTCTAGTGAAGAATACGCAGTATTTT	CASSSSTGTLVKNTQYF
TRBV28	few	-	TRBJ1-2	13	TGTGCCAGCAGGACAGCCCGTAACTATGGCTACACCTTC	CASRTARNYGYTF
TRBV19	once	TRBD2	TRBJ2-7	16	TGTGCCAGTAGTATAGATCAGACTAGCGGGACTTACGAGCAGTACTTC	CASSIDQTSGTYEQYF
TRBV6-5	many	TRBD1	TRBJ2-7	14	TGTGCCAGCAGTCCCCCGACAGGGCGAAACGAGCAGTACTTC	CASSPPTGRNEQYF
TRBV6-4	-	-	TRBJ2-5	17	TGTGCCAGCAGTGACAGACCTCCGGACAGCGATTGGGAGACCCAGTACTTC	CASSDRPPDSDWETQYF
TRBV5-1	-	TRBD2	TRBJ2-1	16	TGCGCCAGCAGCCCTCCTGACTTAGCGGGTGGCGGTGAGCAGTTCTTC	CASSPPDLAGGGEQFF
TRBV9	-	TRBD2	TRBJ2-2	15	TGTGCCAGCAGCGTAGCGGGAGGAAACACCGGGGAGCTGTTTTTT	CASSVAGGNTGELFF
TRBV7-9	-	TRBD2	TRBJ2-5	14	TGTGCCAGCAGCTTAAGCGGGAGTTCGGAGACCCAGTACTTC	CASSLSGSSETQYF
TRBV5-4	-	TRBD2	TRBJ2-1	16	TGTGCCAGCAGCAAGGGGACTAGCGGAGCTTACAATGAGCAGTTCTTC	CASSKGTSGAYNEQFF
TRBV27	-	-	TRBJ2-4	15	TGTGCCAGCAGGGGGTTTTCCGGGACTAAAAACATTCAGTACTTC	CASRGFSGTKNIQYF
TRBV7-9	-	TRBD1	TRBJ1-4	15	TGTGCCAGCAGTCAGGGACAGGGGATCGTCGGAAAACTGTTTTTT	CASSQGQGIVGKLFF
TRBV3-1/TRBV3-2	-	-	TRBJ1-1	12	TGTGCCAGCAGCCAAGATAACTATCCGGCTTTCTTT	CASSQDNYPAFF
TRBV27	-	-	TRBJ2-7	14	TGTGCCAGCAGCCTGACTAGAACCTCCTACGAGCAGTACTTC	CASSLTRTSYEQYF
TRBV19	-	TRBD1	TRBJ1-5	16	TGTGCCAGTAGTATAGACCGGGGTCCAGGGGGCCGGCCCCAGCATTTT	CASSIDRGPGGRPQHF
TRBV30	-	-	TRBJ2-3	10	TGTGCCTGGGGTCTTGATACGCAGTATTTT	CAWGLDTQYF
TRBV30	-	TRBD2	TRBJ2-7	13	TGTGCCTGGAGTGTCGGGAGGGCCGCCGAGCAGTACTTC	CAWSVGRAAEQYF
TRBV5-4	-	-	TRBJ2-5	13	TGTGCCAGCAGCATACCCGGCCAAGAGACCCAGTACTTC	CASSIPGQETQYF
TRBV19	-	-	TRBJ2-3	16	TGTGCCAGTAGTATCGGGTGGGAGTATCAATCAGATACGCAGTATTTT	CASSIGWEYQSDTQYF
TRBV3-1/TRBV3-2	few	TRBD1	TRBJ1-6	14	TGTGCCAGCAGCCAAGATCTTTGGACAGGGCCCCTCCACTTT	CASSQDLWTGPLHF
TRBV5-1	-	TRBD2	TRBJ2-1	15	TGCGCCAGCAGCTTGGAACTAGCGGCCTACAATGAGCAGTTCTTC	CASSLELAAYNEQFF
TRBV11-2	once	-	TRBJ2-1	13	TGTGCCAGCAGCTTAGGGGGGCCCCGCGAGCAGTTCTTC	CASSLGGPREQFF
TRBV7-2	-	TRBD2	TRBJ2-3	16	TGTGCCAGCAGCTTAGTTCCGGGAGGGAGCACAGATACGCAGTATTTT	CASSLVPGGSTDTQYF
TRBV18	once	TRBD1	TRBJ1-1	17	TGTGCCAGCTCAAAAGGACAGGGGGCTCTGTCTGGGACTGAAGCTTTCTTT	CASSKGQGALSGTEAFF
TRBV5-1	few	-	TRBJ2-3	16	TGCGCCAGCAGCTTGGCTGGGCGGGTAGGCACAGATACGCAGTATTTT	CASSLAGRVGTDTQYF
TRBV11-1	-	TRBD1	TRBJ2-7	16	TGTGCCAGCAGAACCACCGGGACAGGGGGCTTCTACGAGCAGTACTTC	CASRTTGTGGFYEQYF
TRBV2	-	TRBD1	TRBJ1-4	15	TGTGCCAGCAGGGGGACAGGGTTTGCTAATGAAAAACTGTTTTTT	CASRGTGFANEKLFF
TRBV5-8	-	TRBD1	TRBJ2-5	14	TGTGCCAGCAGCAGGGCCGGGACAGGGGAGACCCAGTACTTC	CASSRAGTGETQYF
TRBV11-2	-	-	TRBJ2-5	11	TGTGCCAGCAGCTCGGAGAGCGGTCGGTACTTC	CASSSESGRYF
TRBV19	-	TRBD1	TRBJ2-1	16	TGTGCCAGTAGTCTGACAGGGCTTGGCTCCTACAATGAGCAGTTCTTC	CASSLTGLGSYNEQFF
TRBV6-5	few	-	TRBJ1-1	15	TGTGCCAGCAGACCCACGGGGGGGCTCGCCACTGAAGCTTTCTTT	CASRPTGGLATEAFF
TRBV11-3	-	-	TRBJ1-1	17	TGTGCCAGCAGCTTAGTTTTGGGGAACAGGGTGATCACTGAAGCTTTCTTT	CASSLVLGNRVITEAFF
TRBV13	-	TRBD2	TRBJ2-1	16	TGTGCCAGCAGCTTAGGAGGACTAGCGGGAGTGGGTGAGCAGTTCTTC	CASSLGGLAGVGEQFF
TRBV29-1	-	TRBD1	TRBJ2-5	15	TGCAGCGTTTATGGACAGGGAGGAGGGTTCTCTGCCCAGTACTTC	CSVYGQGGGFSAQYF
TRBV6-6	-	TRBD1	TRBJ1-4	14	TGTGCCAGCAGGGGGACAGGGATTAATGAAAAACTGTTTTTT	CASRGTGINEKLFF
TRBV19	-	TRBD2	TRBJ2-1	17	TGTGCCAGTAGTATACTAGCCCGGCGGCGGGAGGGCGATGAGCAGTTCTTC	CASSILARRREGDEQFF
TRBV5-1	-	-	TRBJ2-7	14	TGCGCCAGCAGTCGACAGGTCAGCTCCTACGAGCAGTACTTC	CASSRQVSSYEQYF
TRBV30	-	-	TRBJ2-7	12	TGTGCCTGGACCCTTTCCCGCTACGAGCAGTACTTC	CAWTLSRYEQYF
TRBV12-3/TRBV12-4	-	TRBD1	TRBJ1-1	13	TGTGCCAGCAGAACAGGGGGCTGGACTGAAGCTTTCTTT	CASRTGGWTEAFF
TRBV6-5	-	TRBD2	TRBJ2-7	14	TGTGCCAGCAGAGAGACTAGCGGGCCTTTCGAGCAGTACTTC	CASRETSGPFEQYF
TRBV7-2	-	TRBD1	TRBJ2-7	15	TGTGCCAGCAGCCACGGGACAGAGACAGCCTACGAGCAGTACTTC	CASSHGTETAYEQYF
TRBV19	-	-	TRBJ2-7	14	TGTGCCAGTAGCTGGGGACTCTTCACCTACGAGCAGTACTTC	CASSWGLFTYEQYF
TRBV6-4	-	TRBD2	TRBJ2-7	13	TGTGCCAGCAGTGTAGCGGGAGCCTACGAGCAGTACTTC	CASSVAGAYEQYF
TRBV24-1	-	TRBD1	TRBJ2-1	18	TGTGCCACCAGTGGCAACCCCGGGACAGGGACGTCCTACAATGAGCAGTTCTTC	CATSGNPGTGTSYNEQFF